This T cell receptor beta chain was captured by sequencing in a study of blood T cell repertoires in COVID-19. The wider study: The cDNA or gDNA used as material had been derived from T cells, B-cell-depleted T cells, or PBMCs.

Assay: immunoSEQ multiplex PCR; the TCRdb copy retains only in-frame clones and omits some. Altogether approximately 290,000 clones are present, roughly 91% being singletons, with the ten largest covering around 0.84%. The J segment lost 8 bases and the V segment lost 4 bases, leaving 10 bases of the junction unmatched. CDR3 length: 16 amino acids. Germline CDR1 MDHEN, CDR2 SYDVKM. The TCR comes from a man aged 25-45 years with acute or convalescent COVID-19. This rearrangement joins TRBV28 to TRBJ2-1, with 11 positions matching TRBD1. The sequencing sample was made of peripheral blood. CDR3 protein: CASSSRMGQGGDEQFF. The CDR3 region has the DNA TGTGCCAGCAGTTCCCGTATGGGACAGGGGGGTGATGAGCAGTTCTTC.